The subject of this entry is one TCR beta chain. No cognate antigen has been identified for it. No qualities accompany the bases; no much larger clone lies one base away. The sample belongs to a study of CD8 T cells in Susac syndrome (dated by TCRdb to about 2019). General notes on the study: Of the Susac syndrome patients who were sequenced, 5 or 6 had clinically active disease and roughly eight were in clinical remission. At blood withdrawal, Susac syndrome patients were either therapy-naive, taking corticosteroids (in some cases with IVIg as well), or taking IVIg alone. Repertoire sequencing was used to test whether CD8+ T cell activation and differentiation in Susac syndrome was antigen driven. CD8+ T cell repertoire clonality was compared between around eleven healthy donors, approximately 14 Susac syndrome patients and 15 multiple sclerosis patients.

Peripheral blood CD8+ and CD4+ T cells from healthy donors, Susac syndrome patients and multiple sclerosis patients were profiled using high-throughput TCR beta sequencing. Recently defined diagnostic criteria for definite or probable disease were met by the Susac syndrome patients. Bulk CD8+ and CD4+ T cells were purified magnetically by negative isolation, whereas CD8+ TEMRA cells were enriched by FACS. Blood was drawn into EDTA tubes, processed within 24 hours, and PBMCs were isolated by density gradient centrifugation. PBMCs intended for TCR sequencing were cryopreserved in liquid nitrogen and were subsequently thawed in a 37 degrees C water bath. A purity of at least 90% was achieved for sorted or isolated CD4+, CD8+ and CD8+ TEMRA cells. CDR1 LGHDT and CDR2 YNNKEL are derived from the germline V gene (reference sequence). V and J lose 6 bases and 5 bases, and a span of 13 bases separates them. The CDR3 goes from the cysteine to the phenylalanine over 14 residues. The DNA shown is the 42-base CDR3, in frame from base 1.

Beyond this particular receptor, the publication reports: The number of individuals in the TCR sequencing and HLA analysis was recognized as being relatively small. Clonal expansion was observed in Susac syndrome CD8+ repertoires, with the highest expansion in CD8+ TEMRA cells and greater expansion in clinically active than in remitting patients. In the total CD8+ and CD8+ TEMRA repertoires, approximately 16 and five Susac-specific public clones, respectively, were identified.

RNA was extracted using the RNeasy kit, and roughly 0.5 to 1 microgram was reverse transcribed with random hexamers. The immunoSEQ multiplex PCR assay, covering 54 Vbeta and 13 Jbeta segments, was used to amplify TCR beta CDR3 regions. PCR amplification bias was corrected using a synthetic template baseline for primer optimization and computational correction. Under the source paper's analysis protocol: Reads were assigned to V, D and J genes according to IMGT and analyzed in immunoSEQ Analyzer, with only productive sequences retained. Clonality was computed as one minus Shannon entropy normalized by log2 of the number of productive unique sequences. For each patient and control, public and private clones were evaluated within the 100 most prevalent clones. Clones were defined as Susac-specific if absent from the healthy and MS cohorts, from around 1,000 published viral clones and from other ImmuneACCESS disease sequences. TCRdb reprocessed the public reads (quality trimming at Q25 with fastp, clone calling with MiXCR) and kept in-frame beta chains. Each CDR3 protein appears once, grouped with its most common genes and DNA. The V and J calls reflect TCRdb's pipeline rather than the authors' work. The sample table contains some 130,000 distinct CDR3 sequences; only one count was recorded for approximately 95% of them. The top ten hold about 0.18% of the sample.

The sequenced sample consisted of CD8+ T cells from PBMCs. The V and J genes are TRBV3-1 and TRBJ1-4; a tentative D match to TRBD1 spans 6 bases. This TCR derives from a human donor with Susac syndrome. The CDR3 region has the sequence CASRGDIGNEKLFF. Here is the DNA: TGTGCCAGCAGGGGGGACATCGGCAATGAAAAACTGTTTTTT.